This T cell receptor beta chain was recovered during a study of CD8 T cells in ankylosing spondylitis. Overall study results and limits: Disease-linked clones reportedly showed significant enrichment in matched ankylosing spondylitis synovial fluid. Seven to nine highly homologous variants formed a TCR beta motif that appeared characteristic of ankylosing spondylitis blood. Peripheral blood held disease-linked clones only at relatively low frequency, and these were CD8+.

Trimming cost V 2 bases and J 5 bases, with 12 bases left between them. In germline, CDR1 is SSHAT, CDR2 FNYEAQ (reference sequence). The CDR3 has 14 residues. Only a few counts were recorded for this clonotype. What it recognizes is unknown. Researchers built TCR beta libraries using quantitative 5'-RACE with molecular barcodes. TCRdb independently ran MiXCR on the 5' RACE reads; one entry per CDR3 protein. Here the sample spans 470,000 or so distinct CDR3 sequences, about 25% being singletons. The TCR originated in a male donor with ankylosing spondylitis. V is TRBV7-7 and J is TRBJ2-5; a possible D gene is TRBD1 (6 bases). Sequencing was carried out using blood, either unsorted or a sorted T cell fraction (not recorded which). CDR3 region: CASSLNRVGETQYF. CDR3 DNA sequence: TGTGCCAGCAGCTTAAACAGGGTTGGGGAGACCCAGTACTTC.